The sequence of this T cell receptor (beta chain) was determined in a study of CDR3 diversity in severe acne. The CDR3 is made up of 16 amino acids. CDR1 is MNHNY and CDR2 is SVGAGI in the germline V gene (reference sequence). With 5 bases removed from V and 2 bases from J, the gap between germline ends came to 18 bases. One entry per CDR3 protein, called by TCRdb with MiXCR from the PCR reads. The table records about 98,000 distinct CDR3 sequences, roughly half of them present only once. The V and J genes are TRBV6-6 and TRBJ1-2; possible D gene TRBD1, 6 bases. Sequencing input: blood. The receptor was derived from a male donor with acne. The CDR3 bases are TGTGCCAGCAGTGAATCGACAGGACTATTAAACTATGGCTACACCTTC. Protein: CASSESTGLLNYGYTF.